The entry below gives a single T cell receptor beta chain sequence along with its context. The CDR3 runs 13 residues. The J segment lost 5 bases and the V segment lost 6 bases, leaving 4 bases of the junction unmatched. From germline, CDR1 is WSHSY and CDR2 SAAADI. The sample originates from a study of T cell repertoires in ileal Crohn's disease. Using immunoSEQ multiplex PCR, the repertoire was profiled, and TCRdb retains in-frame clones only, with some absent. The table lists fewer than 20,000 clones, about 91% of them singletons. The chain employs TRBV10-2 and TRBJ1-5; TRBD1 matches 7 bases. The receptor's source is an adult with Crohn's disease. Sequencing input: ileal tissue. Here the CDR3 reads CASRQGEYQPQHF. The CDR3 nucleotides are TGCGCCAGCAGGCAGGGGGAGTATCAGCCCCAGCATTTT.